This TCR beta chain was sequenced in a study of blood T cells in healthy people across ages. It was with a sample-barcoded 5' primer and a J-beta primer mix that a second PCR of about 7 to 12 cycles was run. Every sample returned 2.5 million or more CDR3-containing paired-end reads. TCRdb re-called the 5' RACE reads through MiXCR, storing one row per CDR3 protein. Of some 1.5 million distinct CDR3 sequences detected, roughly 28% appear once; the ten largest clones hold roughly 8%. The CDR3 totals 15 residues. With 0 bases removed from V and 3 bases from J, the gap between germline ends came to 10 bases. Per germline, CDR1 SGDLS and CDR2 YYNGEE. Staff drew approximately 9.1 milliliters of peripheral blood from each donor. This clonotype was detected many times.

The V gene is TRBV9, the J gene TRBJ2-4; possible D gene TRBD2, 6 bases. This TCR was recovered from a woman under 40 in good health. The sequencing input was blood. In nucleotides, the CDR3 is TGTGCCAGCAGCGTAGGTGGGGGAGGCAAAAACATTCAGTACTTC. This encodes CASSVGGGGKNIQYF.